This T cell receptor beta chain was recovered during a study of cytotoxic CD8 clonotypes in ibrutinib-treated CLL. Remarks on this clone: Its matching antigen is unknown.

Deep sequencing aimed at 1 in 200,000 to 1 in 1 million T cells' resolution. Sequenced by immunoSEQ multiplex PCR; TCRdb stores in-frame clones only, minus some. This table holds around 30,000 clones, roughly 50% found once. V lost 7 bases and J lost 0; bases outside the gene matches: 2. This CDR3 contains 14 residues. Germline V gene sequence: CDR1 MGHRA, CDR2 YSYEKL. General study findings and limits: Stable or contracted on treatment, public clonotypes were also uncommon.

The sequence derives from a human donor with chronic lymphocytic leukemia. Sequencing used PBMCs, obtained before ibrutinib treatment. The chain has TRBV4-1 and TRBJ2-3, with TRBD2 identical over 9 bases. The CDR3 sequence: CASTSGISTDTQYF. The CDR3 DNA reads TGCGCCAGCACTAGCGGGATTAGCACAGATACGCAGTATTTT.